The 7 T cell receptor beta chains below all came from one sample that was sequenced in a study of blood T cells in healthy people across ages. Using a J-beta primer mix together with a sample-barcoded 5' primer, a second PCR was run for about 6 to 12 cycles. In TCRdb, the 5' RACE reads were re-called with MiXCR into one record per CDR3 protein. The data hold hundreds of thousands of distinct CDR3 sequences, with approximately 59% observed a single time. The source material was blood. These receptors originate from a man between 60 and 75 years old in good health.

The rearrangement links TRBV5-1 to TRBJ2-6, with a tentative D call TRBD1 (6 bases). Trimming removed 4 bases at V and 0 bases at J, with 11 bases between. Germline V gene lookup returns CDR1 SGHRS and CDR2 YFSETQ. This CDR3 region has 16 residues. The CDR3 loop reads CASSPQGSSGANVLTF. CDR3 in DNA: TGCGCCAGCAGCCCGCAGGGGAGCTCTGGGGCCAACGTCCTGACTTTC. Together with reference TRBV5-1 and TRBJ2-6, the CDR3 gives the full variable domain: KAGVTQTPRYLIKTRGQQVTLSCSPISGHRSVSWYQQTPGQGLQFLFEYFSETQRNKGNFPGRFSGRQFSNSRSEMNVSTLELGDSALYLCASSPQGSSGANVLTFGAGSRLTVL.

CDR3 sequence (DNA): TGCAGTGCTAGAGGACTAGCGGGGGGTGGATACAATGAGCAGTACTTC. It encodes CSARGLAGGGYNEQYF. The rearrangement links TRBV20-1 to TRBJ2-1; 13 nucleotides agree with TRBD2. The assigned J gene may be wrong: the sequence end matches TRBJ2-7 better. The CDR3 has 16 residues. Germline V gene data show CDR1 as DFQATT and CDR2 as SNEGSKA (reference sequence).

This clonotype was recorded once. This rearrangement joins TRBV10-2 to TRBJ2-3; the match to TRBD2 covers 11 bases. J lost 4 bases, V lost 5 bases, and 5 bases had no gene match. The CDR3 is made up of 15 amino acids. Germline CDR1 WSHSY, CDR2 SAAADI. The DNA for the CDR3 is TGCGCCAGCAGTAGACTAGCGGGGAATCCAGATACGCAGTATTTT. Translating gives CASSRLAGNPDTQYF.

This sequence joins TRBV3-1 and TRBJ2-5; D tentatively reads TRBD1 or TRBD2 (6 bases each). The J call may be wrong; the DNA end is better matched by TRBJ2-7. The CDR3 is 16 amino acids. Per germline, CDR1 LGHDT and CDR2 YNNKEL (reference sequence). Here the CDR3 reads CASSQDFRGALVEQYF. In DNA, the CDR3 is TGTGCCAGCAGCCAAGATTTTAGGGGGGCCTTGGTCGAGCAGTACTTC.

This rearrangement joins TRBV6-2 or TRBV6-3 to TRBJ2-4, with D tentatively TRBD1 (6 bases). Judging by the DNA end, TRBJ2-7 fits better; the J call may be wrong. The CDR3 is made up of 14 amino acids. Germline V lookup: CDR1 MNHEY, CDR2 SVGEGT. The CDR3 sequence is CASSYSGTHYEQYF. CDR3 nucleotide sequence: TGTGCCAGCAGTTACAGTGGGACACACTACGAGCAGTACTTC.

The V call is TRBV7-9, the J call TRBJ2-7; D gene uncertain. The germline gives CDR1 SEHNR, CDR2 FQNEAQ (reference sequence). The CDR3 has 11 amino acids. The V and J ends lost 5 bases and 6 bases respectively, with 8 bases between them. This CDR3 reads CASSESIEQYF. CDR3 in DNA: TGTGCCAGCAGCGAAAGCATCGAGCAGTACTTC.

V gene TRBV12-3 or TRBV12-4 combines with J gene TRBJ1-4; a weak D match, TRBD1 (6 bases). Trimming removed 5 bases from V and 8 bases from J, with 18 bases in between. The CDR3 extends over 15 amino acids. CDR3 protein: CASSPTGGAREKLFF. CDR3 in DNA: TGTGCCAGCAGTCCCACGGGGGGCGCAAGGGAAAAACTGTTTTTT.